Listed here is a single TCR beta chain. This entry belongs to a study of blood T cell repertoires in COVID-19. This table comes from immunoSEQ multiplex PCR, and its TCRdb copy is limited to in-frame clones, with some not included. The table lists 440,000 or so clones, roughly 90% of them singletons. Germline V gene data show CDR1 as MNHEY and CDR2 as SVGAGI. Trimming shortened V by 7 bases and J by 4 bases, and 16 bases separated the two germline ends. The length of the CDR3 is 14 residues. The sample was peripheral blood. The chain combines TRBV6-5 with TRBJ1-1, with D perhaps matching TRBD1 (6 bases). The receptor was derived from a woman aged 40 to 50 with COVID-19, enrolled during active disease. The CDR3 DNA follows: TGTGCCAGCAACGGGAACAGGGCTAGCACTGAAGCTTTCTTT. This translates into CASNGNRASTEAFF.